This is a list of T cell receptor beta chains from one sample in a study of blood T cell repertoires in COVID-19. Data came from immunoSEQ multiplex PCR; TCRdb stores just in-frame clones and leaves some out. The sample shows about 200,000 clones, 80% to 90% of them seen only once. Material: PBMCs or T cells enriched from blood (not recorded which). Every receptor here comes from a woman aged 25 to 39 who had been exposed to COVID-19. CDR3s include the opening cysteine and the closing phenylalanine or tryptophan. Fields, in order: J gene, clone size, V gene, D gene, CDR3 DNA, CDR3 protein. D genes are given only for firm matches. Expanded clones get a size class; other rows say once, few or many, or leave the size out.

J: TRBJ2-2
size: .
V: TRBV19
D: TRBD2
DNA: TGTGCCAGTAGTATACTAGCGGGGGGGCTCAGGGAGCTGTTTTTT
CDR3: CASSILAGGLRELFF

J: TRBJ2-3
size: .
V: TRBV11-2
D: .
DNA: TGTGCCAGCAGCTTGGAGGGGTCTACAGATACGCAGTATTTT
CDR3: CASSLEGSTDTQYF

J: TRBJ1-6
size: .
V: TRBV5-4
D: .
DNA: TGTGCCAGCAGCTTGGATAGGGGCAGGGAAAGCTCACCCCTCCACTTT
CDR3: CASSLDRGRESSPLHF

J: TRBJ1-2
size: .
V: TRBV28
D: TRBD1
DNA: TGTGCCAGCAGTTCCGTCGCGATCGGACAGGGAGTCTATGGCTACACCTTC
CDR3: CASSSVAIGQGVYGYTF

J: TRBJ2-2
size: .
V: TRBV9
D: .
DNA: TGTGCCAGCAGCGTCCGGGACAATACCTTCACCGGGGAGCTGTTTTTT
CDR3: CASSVRDNTFTGELFF

J: TRBJ1-5
size: .
V: TRBV24-1
D: TRBD1
DNA: TGTGCCACCAGTGATTCCGCCAAACAGGGGCCTACGCAGCCCCAGCATTTT
CDR3: CATSDSAKQGPTQPQHF

J: TRBJ1-6
size: .
V: TRBV3-1/TRBV3-2
D: .
DNA: TGTGCCAGCAGCCAAACAGGCGGTTCACCCCTCCACTTT
CDR3: CASSQTGGSPLHF

J: TRBJ1-4
size: .
V: TRBV19
D: .
DNA: TGTGCCAGTAGTATCCTGGGGGGAGGTGTAACTAATGAAAAACTGTTTTTT
CDR3: CASSILGGGVTNEKLFF

J: TRBJ1-6
size: once
V: TRBV11-2
D: .
DNA: TGTGCCAGCAGCCTTGGACAGCTTAATTCACCCCTCCACTTT
CDR3: CASSLGQLNSPLHF

J: TRBJ1-1
size: .
V: TRBV4-1
D: .
DNA: TGCGCCAGCAGCCAAGATCTCGAGACAGCCGAGAACACTGAAGCTTTCTTT
CDR3: CASSQDLETAENTEAFF

J: TRBJ1-3
size: few
V: TRBV7-2
D: .
DNA: TGTGCCAGCACCCCTCGAAGGGCGGGAGGAAACACCATATATTTT
CDR3: CASTPRRAGGNTIYF

J: TRBJ1-4
size: few
V: TRBV5-1
D: TRBD1
DNA: TGCGCCAGCAGCCCAGGGACAGGGTCTAATGAAAAACTGTTTTTT
CDR3: CASSPGTGSNEKLFF

J: TRBJ1-1
size: .
V: TRBV19
D: .
DNA: TGTGCCAGTAGTGCGACGGGGAACACTGAAGCTTTCTTT
CDR3: CASSATGNTEAFF

J: TRBJ2-1
size: .
V: TRBV3-1/TRBV3-2
D: .
DNA: TGTGCCAGCAGTCTAAGCGGGCGCTCCTACAATGAGCAGTTCTTC
CDR3: CASSLSGRSYNEQFF

J: TRBJ2-1
size: .
V: TRBV5-6
D: .
DNA: TGTGCCAGCAGGCACCCTAACAATGAGCAGTTCTTC
CDR3: CASRHPNNEQFF

J: TRBJ1-6
size: few
V: TRBV27
D: .
DNA: TGTGCCAGCAGTTTATCGAGAGCTGATTCACCCCTCCACTTT
CDR3: CASSLSRADSPLHF

J: TRBJ1-2
size: .
V: TRBV5-8
D: .
DNA: TGTGCCAGCAGCTTGTACTGGGGCCAAGGGGATGGCTACACCTTC
CDR3: CASSLYWGQGDGYTF

J: TRBJ2-5
size: .
V: TRBV3-1/TRBV3-2
D: TRBD2
DNA: TGTGCCAGCAGCCCCAGCGGGGGGGCCTATGAGACCCAGTACTTC
CDR3: CASSPSGGAYETQYF

J: TRBJ2-2
size: .
V: TRBV12-5
D: TRBD1
DNA: TGTGCTAGTGGTCCCCGTTCAGGGGGCAAGACCGGGGAGCTGTTTTTT
CDR3: CASGPRSGGKTGELFF

J: TRBJ2-7
size: once
V: TRBV14
D: TRBD1
DNA: TGTGCCAGCAGCCGATCGGGACAGGGGCGATCCTACGAGCAGTACTTC
CDR3: CASSRSGQGRSYEQYF

J: TRBJ1-2
size: .
V: TRBV27
D: TRBD1
DNA: TGTGCCAGCAGTGCACAGGGGATGGGGGGCTACACCTTC
CDR3: CASSAQGMGGYTF

J: TRBJ1-1
size: .
V: TRBV19
D: .
DNA: TGTGCCAGTACCAAATTACAGGGTCGGAGGCAGAACACTGAAGCTTTCTTT
CDR3: CASTKLQGRRQNTEAFF

J: TRBJ1-3
size: .
V: TRBV30
D: TRBD1
DNA: TGTGCCTGGAGCCAGGGACAGCCTGGAAACACCATATATTTT
CDR3: CAWSQGQPGNTIYF

J: TRBJ1-4
size: .
V: TRBV7-6
D: TRBD1
DNA: TGTGCCAGCAGCCCTGGGAACAGGGGGGGTGAAAAACTGTTTTTT
CDR3: CASSPGNRGGEKLFF

J: TRBJ1-4
size: .
V: TRBV5-1
D: .
DNA: TGCGCCAGCAGCTTGAATGGCGGGGTTGCAACTAATGAAAAACTGTTTTTT
CDR3: CASSLNGGVATNEKLFF

J: TRBJ1-2
size: .
V: TRBV4-2
D: TRBD1
DNA: TGTGCCAGCAGCCATCTCGACAGGGACGGCGGCTACACCTTC
CDR3: CASSHLDRDGGYTF

J: TRBJ1-4
size: .
V: TRBV5-6
D: TRBD1
DNA: TGTGCCAGCAGCATGACAGGGTTTGGTACTAATGAAAAACTGTTTTTT
CDR3: CASSMTGFGTNEKLFF

J: TRBJ2-3
size: .
V: TRBV21-1
D: .
DNA: TGTGCCAGCAGGTCAGTTCTAGCGGGGGGGATTATCGATACGCAGTATTTT
CDR3: CASRSVLAGGIIDTQYF

J: TRBJ2-7
size: .
V: TRBV5-6
D: TRBD1
DNA: TGTGCCAGCAGCCGCACACTGAGGACAGGTTACGAGCAGTACTTC
CDR3: CASSRTLRTGYEQYF

J: TRBJ2-5
size: once
V: TRBV5-5
D: TRBD2
DNA: TGTGCCAGCAGCCCGGGACTAGCTGGAGAGACCCAGTACTTC
CDR3: CASSPGLAGETQYF

J: TRBJ1-2
size: .
V: TRBV5-4
D: TRBD1
DNA: TGTGCCAGCAGCTCCCAAACGACAGGGTCGGGCTATGGCTACACCTTC
CDR3: CASSSQTTGSGYGYTF

J: TRBJ2-1
size: .
V: TRBV27
D: TRBD1
DNA: TGTGCCAGCAGTTTATCGGACCACAGGGGGCACAATGAGCAGTTCTTC
CDR3: CASSLSDHRGHNEQFF

J: TRBJ1-1
size: .
V: TRBV6-5
D: .
DNA: TGTGCCAGCACCTACTCACAGGGGAACACTGAAGCTTTCTTT
CDR3: CASTYSQGNTEAFF

J: TRBJ2-1
size: .
V: TRBV6-5
D: TRBD1
DNA: TGTGCCAGCTCCGGACAGGGCACCTACAATGAGCAGTTCTTC
CDR3: CASSGQGTYNEQFF

J: TRBJ1-6
size: .
V: TRBV7-9
D: TRBD1
DNA: TGTGCCAGCAGCCGAGGGACAGGGGGCTCCTATAATTCACCCCTCCACTTT
CDR3: CASSRGTGGSYNSPLHF